This TCR beta chain was sequenced for a study of CXCR3-negative and CXCR3-positive naive CD8 T cells. Germline CDR1 SGHRS, CDR2 YFSETQ. The CDR3 contains 15 residues. 5' RACE with UMI labels generated the TRB cDNA libraries. From its re-call of the 5' RACE reads, TCRdb lists each CDR3 protein once, without DNA. The listing contains about 90,000 distinct CDR3 sequences. The sequencing sample was made of naive CXCR3- CD8+ T cells from blood. Regarding subset: CD45RO-CCR7+CD27+CD95- naive CD8+ T cells lacking CXCR3 (TNR3-). The TCR sequence derives from a human donor in good health. Some clones in this sample may be carry-over from other donors' samples. The chain is built from TRBV5-1 and TRBJ1-1. The CDR3 reads CASSPRTEMNTEAFF.